The T cell receptor (beta chain) under discussion was sequenced for a study of blood T cell repertoires in COVID-19. On the study more broadly: COVID-19 samples, acute and convalescent, were from the United States, Italy and Spain. PBMCs, B-cell-depleted T cells, or T cells provided the cDNA or gDNA that made up the material.

A single count supports this clone. Additional DNA sequences in this sample encode the identical CDR3. Authors' data handling: Estimation of nucleated cell counts relied on the amplification of reference gene primers. TCRdb's table, derived via immunoSEQ multiplex PCR, lists solely in-frame clones and lacks some. V and J calls plus clone size are reproduced from that table; the DNA served to infer D and trimming. The data show roughly 100,000 clones, with 65% to 90% seen just once and 4% to 5% held by the top ten. Deletions cut 6 bases from V and 1 base from J, with 7 bases between. There are 12 residues in the CDR3. The germline CDR1 and CDR2 sequences are MNHEY and SVGAGI.

Input material: peripheral blood. The chain combines TRBV6-5 with TRBJ2-7; D not certain. This clonotype was sampled from a man aged 50-60 years with acute or convalescent COVID-19. The CDR3 loop is CASRGSSYEQYF. CDR3 DNA: TGTGCCAGCAGGGGCAGTTCCTACGAGCAGTACTTC.